This passage covers 32 T cell receptor beta chains from one sample sequenced in a study of cytomegalovirus exposure and HLA in healthy donors. The PCR ran on 60 Vbeta and 13 Jbeta primers. Repertoires were generated with immunoSEQ multiplex PCR, while TCRdb's copy carries only in-frame clones and drops some. The sample yields around 120,000 clones, around 70% seen once. Sequencing used PBMCs. The receptors derive from a woman aged 60-70 years in good health and CMV-seropositive.

The chain recombines TRBV28 with TRBJ2-3, with a weak D call TRBD2 (7 bases). CDR1 is MDHEN and CDR2 is SYDVKM in the germline V gene. Trimming pared 3 bases from V and 2 bases from J, leaving 12 bases between. The CDR3 totals 15 residues. The CDR3: CASSFGGRVTDTQYF. The CDR3 coding sequence is TGTGCCAGCAGTTTCGGGGGGCGGGTCACAGATACGCAGTATTTT.

This sequence joins TRBV9 and TRBJ1-4; possible D gene TRBD1, 5 bases. Trimming removed 3 bases at V and 5 bases at J, with 11 bases between. There are 14 residues in the CDR3. Germline-derived CDR1 and CDR2 are SGDLS and YYNGEE. The CDR3 is CASSAWGGNEKLFF. The DNA of the CDR3 is TGTGCCAGCAGCGCCTGGGGGGGAAATGAAAAACTGTTTTTT.

The V call is TRBV29-1, the J call TRBJ1-1; D gene unclear. V was pared by 6 bases and J by 4 bases, with 6 bases between. This CDR3 is built from 10 residues. The V gene's germline CDR1 is SQVTM and CDR2 ANQGSEA. The CDR3 DNA sequence: TGCAGCGTGGGCCTCACTGAAGCTTTCTTT. This sequence encodes CSVGLTEAFF.

The rearrangement links TRBV10-1 to TRBJ2-3; 7 nucleotides agree with TRBD2. The junction had 3 bases not matched to a gene; V was cut back by 6 bases and J by 3 bases. The germline V gene has CDR1 WNHNN and CDR2 SYGVQD (reference sequence). CDR3 length: 13 residues. This CDR3 reads CASRRTRTDTQYF. In nucleotides, the CDR3 is TGCGCCAGCAGGCGGACTAGGACAGATACGCAGTATTTT.

The chain employs TRBV7-6 and TRBJ2-7; D may be TRBD2 (5 bases). Trimming took 5 bases from V and 4 from J, leaving 21 bases between them. The germline CDR1 and CDR2 sequences are SGHVS and FNYEAQ. The CDR3 is 16 amino acids. The CDR3 loop reads CASSLGGGRSTYEQYF. The DNA for the CDR3 is TGTGCCAGCAGCCTAGGCGGAGGAAGAAGTACATACGAGCAGTACTTC.

CDR3: CASSVGQGQGETQYF. Here the CDR3 DNA reads TGTGCCAGCAGCGTAGGGCAGGGGCAGGGAGAGACCCAGTACTTC. This chain uses TRBV9 with TRBJ2-5; D may be TRBD1 (6 bases). Trimming removed 0 bases at V and 4 bases at J, with 13 bases between. The CDR3 sequence is 15 residues long. Germline CDR1 is SGDLS and CDR2 is YYNGEE.

The V gene is TRBV2, the J gene TRBJ2-7; D not certain. Trimming shortened V by 3 bases and J by 2 bases, and 8 bases separated the two germline ends. Per germline, CDR1 SNHLY and CDR2 FYNNEI. The CDR3 extends over 13 amino acids. CDR3 bases: TGTGCCAGCAGTGACCCTCCTACCTACGAGCAGTACTTC. Translating gives CASSDPPTYEQYF.

Points on this clone: The sample has other DNA sequences that encode this CDR3 too. The CDR3 region has the DNA TGTGCCAGCAGCGTAGGGACAGGCCCCTACGAGCAGTACTTC. Amino acid sequence: CASSVGTGPYEQYF. The rearrangement uses TRBV9 and TRBJ2-7; 7 nucleotides agree with TRBD1. The CDR3 runs to 14 residues. V dropped 0 bases and J dropped 2; count of bases not matched to a gene: 2. Per the germline V gene, CDR1 is SGDLS and CDR2 is YYNGEE.

This clone appeared a few times. The V and J genes are TRBV7-9 and TRBJ1-1; D is uncertain. Germline V gene sequence: CDR1 SEHNR, CDR2 FQNEAQ (reference sequence). With 5 bases removed from V and 8 bases from J, the gap between germline ends came to 15 bases. The CDR3 covers 13 residues. The CDR3 DNA sequence: TGTGCCAGCAGCGCTGTGCCCCGCCGGGAAGCTTTCTTT. Protein: CASSAVPRREAFF.

The chain joins TRBV2 to TRBJ2-2; 11 nucleotides agree with TRBD2. The J segment lost 4 bases and the V segment lost 5 bases, leaving 3 bases of the junction unmatched. Germline assignment: CDR1 SNHLY and CDR2 FYNNEI. CDR3 size: 15 residues. CDR3 protein: CASSFSGGATGELFF. DNA for the CDR3: TGTGCCAGCAGTTTTAGCGGGGGGGCCACCGGGGAGCTGTTTTTT. Full variable domain (missing parts from reference TRBV2 and TRBJ2-2): EPEVTQTPSHQVTQMGQEVILRCVPISNHLYFYWYRQILGQKVEFLVSFYNNEISEKSEIFDDQFSVERPDGSNFTLKIRSTKLEDSAMYFCASSFSGGATGELFFGEGSRLTVL.

The V call is TRBV4-1, the J call TRBJ2-7; TRBD2 matches at 8 bases. The CDR3 loop spans 16 amino acids. CDR1 is MGHRA, CDR2 YSYEKL, per germline. Losses at the gene ends were 4 bases for V and 4 bases for J; bases not matched to a gene: 12. The CDR3 protein is CASSPREGRPLYEQYF. The CDR3 DNA reads TGCGCCAGCAGCCCTCGGGAGGGTCGACCTCTATACGAGCAGTACTTC.

The CDR3 nucleotides read TGTGCCAGCAGGCGGGACAGCGTCTATGGCTACACCTTC. Protein: CASRRDSVYGYTF. The rearrangement joins TRBV5-6 to TRBJ1-2; 7 nucleotides align to TRBD1. J gave up 4 bases and V 5 bases, and 5 bases lay outside the gene matches. Germline V lookup: CDR1 SGHDT, CDR2 YYEEEE. The CDR3 has 13 amino acids.

V gene TRBV7-3 combines with J gene TRBJ1-3; perhaps TRBD1 as D (5 bases). The CDR3 has 17 amino acids. CDR1 SGHTA and CDR2 FQGTGA come from the germline V gene. V was clipped by 0 bases and J by 3 bases, with 15 bases between them. The CDR3 nucleotides are TGTGCCAGCAGCTTAACGGTAGGAGGGGATTTTGGAAACACCATATATTTT. This sequence encodes CASSLTVGGDFGNTIYF.

There are a few counts of this clone. The chain recombines TRBV2 with TRBJ1-5; no definite D call. Germline CDR1 SNHLY, CDR2 FYNNEI. There are 13 residues in the CDR3. V dropped 6 bases and J dropped 0 bases, with 6 bases sitting between them. For the CDR3, the DNA is TGTGCCAGCAGACAGAATAGCAATCAGCCCCAGCATTTT. This gives the protein CASRQNSNQPQHF.

Written as DNA, the CDR3 is TGTGCCAGCACTCCGACGCGGGGGGCTGGAAACACCATATATTTT. This translates into CASTPTRGAGNTIYF. The chain links TRBV7-9 to TRBJ1-3, with D possibly TRBD1 on 5 matching bases. This CDR3 has 15 residues. V was shortened by 7 bases and J by 2 bases, with 15 bases between the two germline ends. Germline-derived CDR1 and CDR2 are SEHNR and FQNEAQ (reference sequence).

A note on this clone: The conserved phenylalanine or tryptophan normally closing the CDR3 is absent here, so this likely arose from a read error. V gene TRBV5-4 combines with J gene TRBJ1-2; TRBD1 aligns across 11 bases. The CDR3 loop spans 17 amino acids. V trimming: 4 bases; J trimming: 1 base; junction bases outside the gene matches: 9. In germline, CDR1 is SGHNT, CDR2 YYREEE (reference sequence). CDR3 nucleotides: TGTGCCAGCAGCGATCGGGCGGGACAGGGGGTTAACTATGGCTACACCTCC. Amino acid sequence: CASSDRAGQGVNYGYTS.

This chain links TRBV5-4 with TRBJ1-2; the match to TRBD1 covers 7 bases. J was trimmed by 4 bases and V by 4 bases; bases with no gene match: 7. CDR1 is SGHNT and CDR2 is YYREEE in the germline V gene (reference sequence). This CDR3 has 14 amino acids. CDR3 amino acids: CASSATGQSYGYTF. As DNA, the CDR3 is TGTGCCAGCAGCGCGACAGGGCAATCCTATGGCTACACCTTC.

The chain has TRBV6-5 and TRBJ1-3; 8 bases map to TRBD1. The junction had 7 bases not matched to a gene; V was cut back by 8 bases and J by 1 base. The CDR3 contains 15 residues. Germline assignment: CDR1 MNHEY and CDR2 SVGAGI. Written as DNA, the CDR3 is TGTGCCAGCTCTCAGGGGGCAGTTTCTGGAAACACCATATATTTT. Translated: CASSQGAVSGNTIYF.

To note about this clone: A read error may produce the germline difference seen at one junction end. Distinct nucleotide sequences in the sample also encode this CDR3. The V and J genes are TRBV27 and TRBJ2-6; tentatively, D is TRBD2 (5 bases). There are 18 residues in the CDR3. The germline gives CDR1 MNHEY, CDR2 SMNVEV (reference sequence). The CDR3 DNA reads TGCGCCAGCAGTTTATGGCTAGCAGGAGCTTCTGGGGCCAACGTCCTGACTTTC. As protein: CASSLWLAGASGANVLTF.

The chain links TRBV7-2 to TRBJ2-5, with TRBD2 identical over 7 bases. The CDR3 covers 14 residues. V shed 5 bases, J shed 1 base, and the junction held 4 bases outside the gene matches. Germline CDR1 and CDR2: SGHTA and FQGNSA. The CDR3 region is CASSKTSVQETQYF. For the CDR3, the DNA is TGTGCCAGCAGCAAAACTAGCGTCCAAGAGACCCAGTACTTC.

The sample holds one count of this clone. The chain has TRBV14 and TRBJ1-2, with a tentative D call TRBD1 (5 bases). The CDR3 is 15 amino acids. Germline V gives CDR1 SGHDN, CDR2 FVKESK. V was clipped by 4 bases and J by 5 bases, with 17 bases between them. This CDR3 reads CASSPFGAVQYGYTF. The DNA for the CDR3 is TGTGCCAGCAGCCCCTTTGGGGCCGTCCAGTATGGCTACACCTTC.

The rearrangement joins TRBV7-7 to TRBJ1-4; 9 bases are shared with TRBD1. Germline V gives CDR1 SSHAT, CDR2 FNYEAQ (reference sequence). The CDR3 spans 14 residues. The ends lost 5 bases at V and 2 bases at J; junction bases unmatched: 0. CDR3 in amino acids: CASSTGGTNEKLFF. CDR3 sequence (DNA): TGTGCCAGCAGCACAGGGGGCACTAATGAAAAACTGTTTTTT.

This chain uses TRBV25-1 with TRBJ2-3; 9 bases agree with TRBD1. CDR1 and CDR2 from the germline V gene are MGHDK and SYGVNS. V dropped 3 bases and J dropped 6; count of bases not matched to a gene: 7. The CDR3 has 15 amino acids. This CDR3 is CASSERDRVKDTQYF. The CDR3 DNA reads TGTGCCAGCAGTGAGCGGGACAGGGTTAAGGATACGCAGTATTTT.

The J gene is TRBJ2-2, the V gene TRBV5-1; D might be TRBD2 (5 bases). Trimming cost V 3 bases and J 4 bases, with 10 bases left between them. The CDR3 runs 14 residues. Germline V gene sequence: CDR1 SGHRS, CDR2 YFSETQ. CDR3: CASSSRVFTGELFF. The DNA for the CDR3 is TGCGCCAGCAGCTCGCGGGTGTTCACCGGGGAGCTGTTTTTT.

The chain carries TRBV25-1 and TRBJ1-1, with D unclear. The V gene lost 2 bases and the J gene lost 1 base, with 14 bases spanning the gap. The CDR3 sequence is 16 residues long. CDR1 is MGHDK, CDR2 SYGVNS, per germline. The CDR3 DNA reads TGTGCCAGCAGTGAACCTCGAAGGGAGAAGAACACTGAAGCTTTCTTT. Residues: CASSEPRREKNTEAFF. The whole variable domain, remainder taken from reference TRBV25-1 and TRBJ1-1, is EADIYQTPRYLVIGTGKKITLECSQTMGHDKMYWYQQDPGMELHLIHYSYGVNSTEKGDLSSESTVSRIRTEHFPLTLESARPSHTSQYLCASSEPRREKNTEAFFGQGTRLTVV.

This clone was seen only a few times. The chain couples TRBV5-1 to TRBJ2-7, with TRBD1 matching 7 bases. In germline, CDR1 is SGHRS, CDR2 YFSETQ. V was pared by 4 bases and J by 0 bases, with 10 bases of the junction left unmatched. This CDR3 is built from 16 residues. In nucleotides, the CDR3 is TGCGCCAGCAGCATCTTCCGGGACAGTGGCTCCTACGAGCAGTACTTC. Amino acid sequence: CASSIFRDSGSYEQYF.

The chain is built from TRBV10-1 and TRBJ1-1; tentatively, D is TRBD1 (6 bases). The germline CDR1 and CDR2 sequences are WNHNN and SYGVQD (reference sequence). The V end lost 6 bases, the J end lost 1 base, and 12 bases lay between the germline ends. The CDR3 has 14 amino acids. The CDR3 region is CASSDRNRNTEAFF. CDR3 coding DNA: TGCGCCAGCAGCGACAGGAATCGGAACACTGAAGCTTTCTTT.

The J gene is TRBJ1-2, the V gene TRBV5-1; TRBD1 agrees at 12 bases. Looked up from germline, CDR1 is SGHRS and CDR2 is YFSETQ. The trim removed 4 bases at V and 4 bases at J, leaving 8 bases unmatched. This CDR3 has 16 amino acids. The CDR3 DNA sequence: TGCGCCAGCAGCGCGGGGACAGGGGGCTTTCGCTATGGCTACACCTTC. This gives the protein CASSAGTGGFRYGYTF.

The CDR3 here is CASRYRGTGTGELFF. The CDR3 DNA sequence: TGTGCCAGCAGATACAGGGGAACGGGGACCGGGGAGCTGTTTTTT. This chain connects TRBV2 to TRBJ2-2, with 7 bases that match TRBD1. V lost 6 bases to trimming and J lost 5 bases; unmatched junction nucleotides: 9. The CDR3 contains 15 residues. The germline CDR1 and CDR2 sequences are SNHLY and FYNNEI.

This chain links TRBV7-9 with TRBJ1-3; no clear D. Trimming removed 1 base at V and 0 bases at J, with 10 bases between. Germline values: CDR1 SEHNR, CDR2 FQNEAQ (reference sequence). The CDR3 spans 16 residues. The CDR3 region is CASSLVQLSSGNTIYF. In DNA, the CDR3 is TGTGCCAGCAGCTTAGTTCAACTAAGCTCTGGAAACACCATATATTTT.

The chain combines TRBV29-1 with TRBJ1-1; no definite D call. The CDR3 runs 14 residues. The germline V and J ends were trimmed by 7 bases and 4 bases, with 19 bases remaining between them. CDR1 is SQVTM and CDR2 is ANQGSEA in the germline V gene. CDR3 DNA: TGCAGCGGTAACCGGGCTGGCCGGGGCACTGAAGCTTTCTTT. Protein product: CSGNRAGRGTEAFF.

V and J are TRBV27 and TRBJ1-1; possibly TRBD1 for D (5 bases). Trimming shortened V by 6 bases and J by 4 bases, and 15 bases separated the two germline ends. This CDR3 comprises 14 residues. Germline V CDR1 and CDR2: MNHEY, SMNVEV (reference sequence). This CDR3 reads CASRWAGGTTEAFF. The CDR3, as DNA: TGTGCCAGCAGATGGGCGGGGGGGACCACTGAAGCTTTCTTT.